This T cell receptor (beta chain) appears in the sequencing data of a study of cytomegalovirus exposure and HLA in healthy donors. Regarding the study as a whole: The authors listed 150 or so TCR beta chains as cytomegalovirus-associated. In vitro checks showed that a few CMV-associated chains really do target CMV antigens. Among TCR sequences, most were rare, though some public TCRs appeared in many donors.

For this clone: Its antigen is as yet unknown.

TCRdb keeps only in-frame clones here, not all; method: immunoSEQ multiplex PCR. The repertoire includes over 150,000 clones, 65% to 85% of them detected once, and roughly 2.8% sits in the top ten. Losses at the gene ends were 5 bases for V and 0 bases for J; bases not matched to a gene: 6. The CDR3 covers 15 residues. Per the germline V gene, CDR1 is SGHTA and CDR2 is FQGNSA. The donors were in the roughly 130-subject validation cohort; that cohort was separate from the roughly 700-subject first cohort. V and J are TRBV7-2 and TRBJ1-2, with TRBD1 matching over 7 bases. The receptor was derived from a woman aged 18 to 35 in good health and CMV-seropositive. The sequenced sample was PBMCs. The DNA for the CDR3 is TGTGCCAGCAGCCACGGGACAGACTCTAACTATGGCTACACCTTC. Translated: CASSHGTDSNYGYTF.